The 9 T cell receptor beta chains below all came from one sample that was sequenced in a study of early T cells in non-severe SARS-CoV-2 infection. Each CDR3 protein is one row after TCRdb ran MiXCR on the 5' RACE reads. The sample lists around 66,000 distinct CDR3 sequences, roughly 13% occurring once. The sample taken for sequencing was whole blood. The receptor set was obtained from an adult who was a healthcare worker with PCR-confirmed SARS-CoV-2 infection or an uninfected control (not recorded which).

The table lists this clonotype with many counts. The chain employs TRBV2 and TRBJ2-1; 9 nucleotides agree with TRBD1. This CDR3 spans 14 amino acids. The germline V gene encodes CDR1 SNHLY and CDR2 FYNNEI. V was clipped by 6 bases and J by 7 bases; unmatched bases: 7. The chain's CDR3 is CASSVETGGNEQFF. DNA for the CDR3: TGTGCCAGCAGCGTTGAGACAGGGGGAAATGAGCAGTTCTTC.

V gene TRBV6-2 or TRBV6-3 combines with J gene TRBJ2-1; 10 positions match TRBD2. The CDR3 has 16 amino acids. Germline-derived CDR1 and CDR2 are MNHEY and SVGEGT. J gave up 5 bases and V 5 bases, and 9 bases lay outside the gene matches. Here the CDR3 reads CASSTWGLAKDNEQFF. The DNA of the CDR3 is TGTGCCAGCAGTACTTGGGGACTAGCGAAAGACAATGAGCAGTTCTTC.

This chain joins TRBV6-4 and TRBJ2-3; D possibly corresponds to TRBD2 (5 bases). Germline V gene lookup returns CDR1 MRHNA and CDR2 SNTAGT. The CDR3 has 17 residues. Trimming shortened V by 3 bases and J by 1 base, and 17 bases separated the two germline ends. CDR3 sequence: CASSEYSADFGTDTQYF. CDR3 in DNA: TGTGCCAGCAGTGAATACTCAGCGGACTTTGGCACAGATACGCAGTATTTT.

The chain joins TRBV10-3 to TRBJ1-1, with TRBD1 as a possible D gene (5 bases). The CDR3 length is 11 residues. V was shortened by 3 bases and J by 7 bases, with 6 bases between the two germline ends. CDR1 and CDR2 (germline): ENHRY, SYGVKD. The chain's CDR3 is CAISDGGEAFF. The DNA for the CDR3 is TGTGCCATCAGTGATGGGGGTGAAGCTTTCTTT.

In this sample, this clonotype turned up many times. V gene TRBV6-2 or TRBV6-3 combines with J gene TRBJ1-1; TRBD1 might be the D (5 bases). The germline CDR1 and CDR2 sequences are MNHEY and SVGEGT. The CDR3 loop spans 13 amino acids. V lost 2 bases, J lost 5 bases, and 9 bases lay in between. Here the CDR3 reads CASSYGASTEAFF. In nucleotides, the CDR3 is TGTGCCAGCAGTTACGGGGCCTCTACTGAAGCTTTCTTT.

This rearrangement joins TRBV28 to TRBJ1-2; maybe TRBD1 (6 bases). Germline loops: CDR1 MDHEN, CDR2 SYDVKM. Trimming stripped 5 bases from V and 7 bases from J, with 23 bases between. This CDR3 spans 16 amino acids. The CDR3 is CASSLLQGRLSSGYTF. In nucleotides, the CDR3 is TGTGCCAGCAGTCTCCTACAGGGTCGGCTTAGCAGTGGCTACACCTTC.

This clonotype was detected only a few times. The chain couples TRBV9 to TRBJ2-5; a possible D gene is TRBD1 (7 bases). With 3 bases removed from V and 2 bases from J, the gap between germline ends came to 14 bases. The V gene's germline CDR1 is SGDLS and CDR2 YYNGEE. This CDR3 is built from 15 residues. This CDR3 is CASSGFAGGQETQYF. CDR3 DNA: TGTGCCAGCAGCGGATTCGCAGGGGGGCAAGAGACCCAGTACTTC. The full variable domain, rest sourced from reference TRBV9 and TRBJ2-5, is DSGVTQTPKHLITATGQRVTLRCSPRSGDLSVYWYQQSLDQGLQFLIQYYNGEERAKGNILERFSAQQFPDLHSELNLSSLELGDSALYFCASSGFAGGQETQYFGPGTRLLVL.

This clonotype was counted only a few times. V usage is TRBV7-9 and J usage is TRBJ2-1; possible D gene TRBD2, 6 bases. The CDR3 extends over 17 amino acids. Germline loops: CDR1 SEHNR, CDR2 FQNEAQ (reference sequence). The V end was cut by 5 bases, the J end by 7 bases, with 24 bases between. The DNA of the CDR3 is TGTGCCAGCAGCCCCCTTGGGGGAGGATTAGCGGTTAATGAGCAGTTCTTC. It yields the protein CASSPLGGGLAVNEQFF.

This clonotype was found many times. This chain joins TRBV7-2 and TRBJ2-5, with D tentatively TRBD2 (5 bases). V was shortened by 2 bases and J by 4 bases, with 14 bases between the two germline ends. This CDR3 has 15 amino acids. Per the germline V gene, CDR1 is SGHTA and CDR2 is FQGNSA. The DNA of the CDR3 is TGTGCCAGCAGCTTATCGGCGGACTCCCTAGAGACCCAGTACTTC. The encoded protein is CASSLSADSLETQYF.